This TCR beta chain is from a study of T cell responses to AZD1222 COVID-19 vaccine. Produced via immunoSEQ multiplex PCR; TCRdb's table is partial and in-frame only. The data contain tens of thousands of clones, around 85% of them seen just once; the ten biggest clones take up approximately 3.6%. Study conclusions and caveats: Donors were chiefly white British, with a greater number of females, and clonal diversity was perhaps underestimated.

The sample holds a few counts of this clone. The antigen remains unidentified. The CDR3 is made up of 15 amino acids. Germline V gene data show CDR1 as SNHLY and CDR2 as FYNNEI. The V and J ends lost 6 bases and 6 bases respectively, with 18 bases between them. The rearrangement links TRBV2 to TRBJ1-5; maybe TRBD1 (5 bases). The sample here was peripheral blood, taken 28 days after the second AZD1222 dose. This TCR derives from an adult who received the AZD1222 COVID-19 vaccine. The CDR3 protein is CASRPIRGRTQPQHF. CDR3 bases: TGTGCCAGCAGACCTATCCGGGGGAGAACTCAGCCCCAGCATTTT.